These 24 T cell receptor beta chains came from one sample sequenced in a study of cytomegalovirus exposure and HLA in healthy donors. The PCR was carried out with 60 Vbeta primers and 13 Jbeta primers. Produced via immunoSEQ multiplex PCR; TCRdb's table is partial and in-frame only. Here the sample spans 100,000 to 150,000 clones, roughly 89% being singletons. The sequencing input was PBMCs. These receptors all come from a woman between 25 and 40 years old in good health and CMV-seronegative.

DNA of the CDR3: TGTGCCACCAGCAGAGATGCAGGGAACTACTATAGCAATCAGCCCCAGCATTTT. Translating gives CATSRDAGNYYSNQPQHF. The gene calls are TRBV15 and TRBJ1-5, with TRBD1 as a possible D gene (5 bases). There are 18 residues in the CDR3. CDR1 is LNHNV, CDR2 YYDKDF, per germline (reference sequence). Trimming cost V 0 bases and J 0 bases, with 15 bases left between them.

The chain is built from TRBV11-3 and TRBJ2-3; tentative D call: TRBD1 (6 bases). CDR1 and CDR2 from the germline V gene are SGHNT and YENEEA. The CDR3 runs 12 residues. V shed 6 bases and J shed 7 bases, with 11 bases lying between them. This chain's CDR3 is CASSLTGNTQYF. For the CDR3, the DNA is TGTGCCAGCAGTCTGACAGGCAATACGCAGTATTTT.

The chain uses TRBV28 and TRBJ2-1; 7 positions agree with TRBD1. CDR3 length equals 12 residues. With V trimmed by 4 bases and J by 9 bases, 3 bases remained unmatched. CDR1 and CDR2 from the germline V gene are MDHEN and SYDVKM. CDR3 in amino acids: CASSYTGAEQFF. The CDR3, as DNA: TGTGCCAGCAGTTATACAGGGGCTGAGCAGTTCTTC.

The CDR3 DNA follows: TGTGCCAGCGGGACAGGGGGCCGCTCTGGGGCCAACGTCCTGACTTTC. The encoded protein is CASGTGGRSGANVLTF. The chain recombines TRBV19 with TRBJ2-6; TRBD1 agrees at 12 bases. This CDR3 is built from 16 residues. Germline lookup yields CDR1 LNHDA and CDR2 SQIVND (reference sequence). The J segment lost 0 bases and the V segment lost 9 bases, leaving 3 bases of the junction unmatched.

The chain has TRBV12-5 and TRBJ2-7; 8 bases are shared with TRBD1. Germline assignment: CDR1 LGHNT and CDR2 FRNRAP. CDR3 size: 15 residues. V lost 5 bases to trimming and J lost 3 bases; unmatched junction nucleotides: 9. The chain's CDR3 is CASGPGQGTFYEQYF. The CDR3 DNA is TGTGCTAGTGGTCCAGGACAGGGTACTTTCTACGAGCAGTACTTC.

The chain couples TRBV19 to TRBJ1-1; D gene unclear. The CDR3 consists of 18 residues. V shed 5 bases and J shed 4 bases, with 26 bases lying between them. Germline CDR1 reads LNHDA; CDR2 reads SQIVND (reference sequence). The CDR3 region is CASSPRLRTYPPRTEAFF. CDR3 DNA sequence: TGTGCCAGTAGTCCAAGACTGAGAACCTATCCTCCCCGCACTGAAGCTTTCTTT.

The chain joins TRBV5-8 to TRBJ2-5; D may be TRBD2 (5 bases). The germline CDR1 and CDR2 sequences are SGHTS and YDEGEE. This CDR3 comprises 13 residues. The V and J ends lost 3 bases and 3 bases respectively, with 9 bases between them. The DNA for the CDR3 is TGTGCCAGCAGCTCCTCCGGGGAAGAGACCCAGTACTTC. The encoded protein is CASSSSGEETQYF.

The chain links TRBV20-1 to TRBJ2-1; unclear D gene. This CDR3 spans 9 amino acids. Trimming left V 1 base short and J 12 bases short, with 4 bases between. Germline V lookup: CDR1 DFQATT, CDR2 SNEGSKA (reference sequence). DNA of the CDR3: TGCAGTGCTAGAGCCGGGCAGTTCTTC. Protein: CSARAGQFF.

The chain combines TRBV28 with TRBJ2-7, with 9 positions matching TRBD1. Germline values: CDR1 MDHEN, CDR2 SYDVKM. The CDR3 length is 14 residues. J gave up 2 bases and V 2 bases, and 1 base lay outside the gene matches. The CDR3 bases are TGTGCCAGCAGTTTAGGGGACAGGGCCTACGAGCAGTACTTC. Protein product: CASSLGDRAYEQYF. Full variable domain (missing parts from reference TRBV28 and TRBJ2-7): DVKVTQSSRYLVKRTGEKVFLECVQDMDHENMFWYRQDPGLGLRLIYFSYDVKMKEKGDIPEGYSVSREKKERFSLILESASTNQTSMYLCASSLGDRAYEQYFGPGTRLTVT.

This clone has just a few counts. V usage is TRBV6-1 and J usage is TRBJ2-7; TRBD1 aligns across 8 bases. This CDR3 has 15 residues. Germline V lookup: CDR1 MNHNS, CDR2 SASEGT. The V segment lost 5 bases and the J segment 2 bases; nucleotides outside the gene matches: 8. The CDR3 DNA is TGTGCCAGCAGTTCGACAGGGGTAAGGCCCTACGAGCAGTACTTC. It specifies CASSSTGVRPYEQYF.

The chain links TRBV6-5 to TRBJ1-4; possible D gene TRBD1, 6 bases. V was pared by 0 bases and J by 3 bases, with 11 bases between. CDR1 is MNHEY, CDR2 SVGAGI, per germline. CDR3 length: 16 residues. The CDR3 DNA sequence: TGTGCCAGCAGTTACTCGTTCGAGGGGGCTAATGAAAAACTGTTTTTT. This encodes CASSYSFEGANEKLFF.

This chain uses TRBV7-2 with TRBJ1-6, with D maybe TRBD1 (5 bases). The V end lost 0 bases, the J end lost 0 bases, and 12 bases lay between the germline ends. Looked up from germline, CDR1 is SGHTA and CDR2 is FQGNSA. The CDR3 is 18 residues long. The CDR3 protein is CASSLAVRGSSYNSPLHF. The CDR3 region has the DNA TGTGCCAGCAGCTTAGCGGTCCGGGGGAGCTCCTATAATTCACCCCTCCACTTT.

This clone came up once. V usage is TRBV28 and J usage is TRBJ1-1; perhaps TRBD1 as D (6 bases). The CDR3 extends over 15 amino acids. In germline, CDR1 is MDHEN, CDR2 SYDVKM. Trimming shortened V by 6 bases and J by 1 base, and 15 bases separated the two germline ends. As DNA, the CDR3 is TGTGCCAGCAGGATCTCAGGGGCGGGGAACACTGAAGCTTTCTTT. It translates to CASRISGAGNTEAFF.

This clone was found once. Different DNA sequences within this sample yield the same CDR3. This chain uses TRBV19 with TRBJ1-1, with D uncertain. The germline gives CDR1 LNHDA, CDR2 SQIVND (reference sequence). The CDR3 is made up of 12 amino acids. The germline V and J ends were trimmed by 6 bases and 1 base, with 6 bases remaining between them. The CDR3: CASSTGNTEAFF. CDR3 sequence (DNA): TGTGCCAGTAGCACGGGGAACACTGAAGCTTTCTTT.

The V and J genes are TRBV11-2 and TRBJ2-3, with D possibly TRBD2 on 5 matching bases. The V gene's germline CDR1 is SGHAT and CDR2 FQNNGV. V gave up 5 bases and J gave up 6 bases, with 12 bases separating them. The CDR3 runs to 13 residues. CDR3 DNA sequence: TGTGCCAGCAGCCAAGCGGTTGGGGATACGCAGTATTTT. Residues: CASSQAVGDTQYF. The entire variable domain, with the rest obtained from reference TRBV11-2 and TRBJ2-3, is as follows: EAGVAQSPRYKIIEKRQSVAFWCNPISGHATLYWYQQILGQGPKLLIQFQNNGVVDDSQLPKDRFSAERLKGVDSTLKIQPAKLEDSAVYLCASSQAVGDTQYFGPGTRLTVL.

The V and J genes are TRBV5-1 and TRBJ2-5, with 8 positions matching TRBD1. J lost 4 bases, V lost 0 bases, and 5 bases had no gene match. Per germline, CDR1 SGHRS and CDR2 YFSETQ. The CDR3 runs 15 residues. The CDR3: CASSLGDRRGETQYF. As DNA, the CDR3 is TGCGCCAGCAGCTTGGGGGACAGGCGGGGAGAGACCCAGTACTTC.

The chain has TRBV6-6 and TRBJ1-4, with D unclear. From germline, CDR1 is MNHNY and CDR2 SVGAGI (reference sequence). V lost 2 bases to trimming and J lost 5 bases, with 9 bases between them. This CDR3 has 14 residues. The CDR3: CASSYDLRNEKLFF. The CDR3 DNA follows: TGTGCCAGCAGTTACGATCTACGAAATGAAAAACTGTTTTTT.

The rearrangement joins TRBV28 to TRBJ2-1, with D possibly TRBD1 on 6 matching bases. Germline lookup yields CDR1 MDHEN and CDR2 SYDVKM. This CDR3 region has 13 residues. The V end lost 5 bases, the J end lost 4 bases, and 9 bases lay between the germline ends. The CDR3 nucleotides read TGTGCCAGCAGTCCCACAGGGTACAATGAGCAGTTCTTC. Its protein product is CASSPTGYNEQFF.

V usage is TRBV27 and J usage is TRBJ1-5; D ambiguous. Germline loops: CDR1 MNHEY, CDR2 SMNVEV (reference sequence). The CDR3 runs to 13 residues. With 3 bases removed from V and 4 bases from J, the gap between germline ends came to 7 bases. CDR3 DNA sequence: TGTGCCAGCAGTTTGGCGGGGAATCAGCCCCAGCATTTT. As protein: CASSLAGNQPQHF.

The chain links TRBV5-4 to TRBJ2-7; D is unclear. CDR3 length equals 12 residues. From germline, CDR1 is SGHNT and CDR2 YYREEE (reference sequence). Trimming stripped 9 bases from V and 2 bases from J, with 12 bases between. DNA for the CDR3: TGTGCCATTCGTACACACACCTACGAGCAGTACTTC. Translating it yields CAIRTHTYEQYF.

This clone was seen a single time. The gene calls are TRBV7-9 and TRBJ2-3; weak D call: TRBD2 (6 bases). In germline, CDR1 is SEHNR, CDR2 FQNEAQ (reference sequence). With 5 bases removed from V and 5 bases from J, the gap between germline ends came to 17 bases. CDR3 size: 15 residues. DNA of the CDR3: TGTGCCAGCAGCCCCCTGGGGGGAGTGCAAGATACGCAGTATTTT. Protein sequence: CASSPLGGVQDTQYF.

The chain couples TRBV6-5 to TRBJ2-3; 8 nucleotides agree with TRBD1. Unmatched junction bases numbered 11, after V lost 6 bases and J lost 6 bases. The CDR3 spans 15 residues. Germline V gene data show CDR1 as MNHEY and CDR2 as SVGAGI. CDR3 region: CASRGQARTGDTQYF. In nucleotides, the CDR3 is TGTGCCAGCAGGGGACAGGCCAGAACAGGGGATACGCAGTATTTT.

The V gene is TRBV6-5, the J gene TRBJ2-3; 8 bases are a match to TRBD2. The CDR3 sequence is 15 residues long. V dropped 4 bases and J dropped 8; count of bases not matched to a gene: 11. Per the germline V gene, CDR1 is MNHEY and CDR2 is SVGAGI. CDR3 sequence: CASSSTSRSGGTQYF. In DNA, the CDR3 is TGTGCCAGCAGTTCCACTAGCCGGAGCGGGGGTACGCAGTATTTT.

This rearrangement joins TRBV5-4 to TRBJ2-1; TRBD1 is a possible D gene (5 bases). Looked up from germline, CDR1 is SGHNT and CDR2 is YYREEE (reference sequence). The length of the CDR3 is 16 residues. The V end was cut by 1 base, the J end by 0 bases, with 11 bases between. The CDR3 DNA sequence: TGTGCCAGCAGCTTGCTAAGGGGCAGCTCCTACAATGAGCAGTTCTTC. It yields the protein CASSLLRGSSYNEQFF.